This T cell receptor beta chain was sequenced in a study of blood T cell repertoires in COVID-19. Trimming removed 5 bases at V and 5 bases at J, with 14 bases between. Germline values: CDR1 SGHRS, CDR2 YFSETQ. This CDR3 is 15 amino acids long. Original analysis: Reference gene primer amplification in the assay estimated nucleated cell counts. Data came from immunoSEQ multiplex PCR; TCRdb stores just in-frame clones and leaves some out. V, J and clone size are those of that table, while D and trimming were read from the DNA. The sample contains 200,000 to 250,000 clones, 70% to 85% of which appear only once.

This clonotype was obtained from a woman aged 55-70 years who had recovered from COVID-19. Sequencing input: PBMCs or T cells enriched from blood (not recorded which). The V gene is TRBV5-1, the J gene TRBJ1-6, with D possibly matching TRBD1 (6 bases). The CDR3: CASSPRTENNSPLHF. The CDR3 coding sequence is TGCGCCAGCAGTCCCCGGACAGAAAATAATTCACCCCTCCACTTT.